The 20 T cell receptor beta chains below all came from one sample that was sequenced in a study of cytomegalovirus exposure and HLA in healthy donors. PCR was performed using 60 Vbeta and 13 Jbeta primers. Measured with immunoSEQ multiplex PCR; TCRdb has only the in-frame clones, and not every one. The sample contains 150,000 to 180,000 clones, over 65% of which appear only once. Sample: PBMCs. These receptors were taken from a woman aged 40 to 55 in good health and CMV-seronegative.

This clone was seen a few times. J is TRBJ2-7 and V is TRBV4-2; 10 nucleotides agree with TRBD2. This CDR3 is built from 17 residues. Germline-derived CDR1 and CDR2 are LGHNA and YNFKEQ. V was clipped by 1 base and J by 4 bases; unmatched bases: 10. CDR3 DNA: TGTGCCAGCAGCCAAGTTTCTGCTAGCGGGGGTTCGTACGAGCAGTACTTC. It encodes CASSQVSASGGSYEQYF.

V and J are TRBV5-1 and TRBJ1-2; TRBD1 is a possible D gene (5 bases). The CDR3 length is 15 residues. Between the trimmed V and J ends, which lost 0 bases and 4 bases, there was a span of 13 bases. Per germline, CDR1 SGHRS and CDR2 YFSETQ. CDR3: CASSLGLQATYGYTF. The CDR3 DNA sequence: TGCGCCAGCAGCTTGGGTCTACAGGCTACCTATGGCTACACCTTC.

The chain employs TRBV28 and TRBJ2-7; 8 bases map to TRBD2. Germline CDR1 is MDHEN and CDR2 is SYDVKM. The junction had 9 bases not matched to a gene; V was cut back by 2 bases and J by 3 bases. This CDR3 spans 16 amino acids. Here the CDR3 reads CASSLNGGVSYYEQYF. CDR3 nucleotides: TGTGCCAGCAGTTTAAACGGGGGGGTTTCTTACTACGAGCAGTACTTC.

The V and J genes are TRBV7-8 and TRBJ1-5, with D maybe TRBD1 (6 bases). The CDR3 runs to 16 residues. V was shortened by 0 bases and J by 5 bases, with 14 bases between the two germline ends. Looked up from germline, CDR1 is SGHVS and CDR2 is FQNEAQ. The CDR3 reads CASSLADSSLYQPQHF. CDR3 coding DNA: TGTGCCAGCAGCTTAGCGGACAGCAGTTTATATCAGCCCCAGCATTTT.

The rearrangement uses TRBV6-5 and TRBJ1-2; the match to TRBD1 covers 7 bases. V shed 2 bases and J 5 bases; nucleotides not matched to a gene: 5. The CDR3 covers 14 residues. CDR1 MNHEY and CDR2 SVGAGI come from the germline V gene. For the CDR3, the DNA is TGTGCCAGCAGTTACACCTTACAGGGGTATGGCTACACCTTC. It translates to CASSYTLQGYGYTF.

This chain links TRBV28 with TRBJ2-7; 8 bases map to TRBD1. From germline, CDR1 is MDHEN and CDR2 SYDVKM. CDR3 length: 16 amino acids. V lost 2 bases, J lost 6 bases, and 12 bases stayed unmatched. In nucleotides, the CDR3 is TGTGCCAGCAGTTTACTGACCCCCGGGACAGGTGGCGAGCAGTACTTC. The encoded protein is CASSLLTPGTGGEQYF. The full variable domain, with the rest looked up from reference TRBV28 and TRBJ2-7, is DVKVTQSSRYLVKRTGEKVFLECVQDMDHENMFWYRQDPGLGLRLIYFSYDVKMKEKGDIPEGYSVSREKKERFSLILESASTNQTSMYLCASSLLTPGTGGEQYFGPGTRLTVT.

The chain uses TRBV27 and TRBJ2-7; the match to TRBD2 covers 10 bases. Trimming at V came to 8 bases and at J to 6 bases, leaving 10 bases not matched to a gene. This CDR3 is built from 14 residues. The germline gives CDR1 MNHEY, CDR2 SMNVEV (reference sequence). CDR3 protein: CASARGLAASEQYF. Here the CDR3 DNA reads TGTGCCAGCGCCAGAGGACTAGCGGCTTCCGAGCAGTACTTC.

Only a few counts were recorded for this clone. The chain couples TRBV28 to TRBJ1-6, with 7 bases fitting TRBD1. Germline V gene lookup returns CDR1 MDHEN and CDR2 SYDVKM. This CDR3 region has 12 residues. Losses at the gene ends were 11 bases for V and 9 bases for J; bases not matched to a gene: 7. This CDR3 reads CAHEGQPSPLHF. The DNA of the CDR3 is TGTGCCCATGAGGGACAGCCTTCACCCCTCCACTTT.

The chain recombines TRBV7-9 with TRBJ2-2; possible D gene TRBD1, 6 bases. Trimming shortened V by 2 bases and J by 7 bases, and 17 bases separated the two germline ends. Per the germline V gene, CDR1 is SEHNR and CDR2 is FQNEAQ (reference sequence). The CDR3 length is 16 residues. The CDR3, as DNA: TGTGCCAGCAGCTTATCCAGGCAGGGGAGTGGCGGGGAGCTGTTTTTT. Residues: CASSLSRQGSGGELFF.

This sequence joins TRBV5-1 and TRBJ1-2; no clear D gene. The ends were cut back, 4 bases at V and 8 bases at J, with 9 bases in the middle. CDR1 is SGHRS, CDR2 YFSETQ, per germline. The CDR3 contains 11 residues. Written as DNA, the CDR3 is TGCGCCAGCAGCGAAAAAGAGGGCTACACCTTC. It specifies CASSEKEGYTF.

This chain uses TRBV25-1 with TRBJ2-1; 14 bases line up with TRBD2. V dropped 6 bases and J dropped 6; count of bases not matched to a gene: 10. This CDR3 has 17 residues. Germline CDR1 reads MGHDK; CDR2 reads SYGVNS. CDR3 sequence (DNA): TGTGCCAGCAGGACTAGCGGGGGGGCCTCTCCTCTCAATGAGCAGTTCTTC. Protein product: CASRTSGGASPLNEQFF. The entire variable domain, with the rest obtained from reference TRBV25-1 and TRBJ2-1, is as follows: EADIYQTPRYLVIGTGKKITLECSQTMGHDKMYWYQQDPGMELHLIHYSYGVNSTEKGDLSSESTVSRIRTEHFPLTLESARPSHTSQYLCASRTSGGASPLNEQFFGPGTRLTVL.

The chain combines TRBV7-6 with TRBJ2-1; weak D call: TRBD2 (6 bases). V lost 8 bases and J 0 bases, leaving 11 bases between the germline ends. Germline V lookup: CDR1 SGHVS, CDR2 FNYEAQ. This CDR3 contains 14 residues. The CDR3 reads CASGGLSSYNEQFF. The CDR3 coding sequence is TGTGCCAGCGGGGGACTTAGCTCCTACAATGAGCAGTTCTTC.

This chain joins TRBV6-4 and TRBJ1-4; perhaps TRBD1 as D (5 bases). V gave up 5 bases and J gave up 2 bases, with 12 bases separating them. The CDR3 runs 15 residues. Germline V lookup: CDR1 MRHNA, CDR2 SNTAGT. The CDR3 sequence: CASSPVGGTNEKLFF. CDR3 sequence (DNA): TGTGCCAGCAGTCCTGTCGGGGGTACTAATGAAAAACTGTTTTTT.

V is TRBV27 and J is TRBJ1-5; no definite D call. The germline V gene encodes CDR1 MNHEY and CDR2 SMNVEV (reference sequence). This CDR3 is 14 amino acids long. V shed 6 bases and J shed 2 bases, with 11 bases lying between them. CDR3: CASRVEGGNQPQHF. CDR3 sequence (DNA): TGTGCCAGCAGGGTGGAGGGAGGCAATCAGCCCCAGCATTTT.

The chain joins TRBV9 to TRBJ1-2; 7 bases map to TRBD1. Germline trimming cut 4 bases from V and 8 bases from J; bases unmatched to any gene: 11. CDR1 SGDLS and CDR2 YYNGEE come from the germline V gene. The CDR3 is 14 residues long. CDR3 amino acids: CASSRQGGREGYTF. The CDR3, as DNA: TGTGCCAGCAGCAGACAGGGCGGGAGGGAGGGCTACACCTTC.

The rearrangement links TRBV30 to TRBJ2-7; D gene unclear. The CDR3 is 14 amino acids. V was clipped by 6 bases and J by 1 base, with 16 bases between them. In germline, CDR1 is GTSNPN, CDR2 SVGIG (reference sequence). The CDR3 sequence is CACSRLLLSYEQYF. CDR3 nucleotide sequence: TGTGCCTGTTCCCGACTTCTCCTGTCCTACGAGCAGTACTTC. The full variable domain, with the rest looked up from reference TRBV30 and TRBJ2-7, is SQTIHQWPATLVQPVGSPLSLECTVEGTSNPNLYWYRQAAGRGLQLLFYSVGIGQISSEVPQNLSASRPQDRQFILSSKKLLLSDSGFYLCACSRLLLSYEQYFGPGTRLTVT.

The rearrangement uses TRBV4-2 and TRBJ2-3, with D perhaps TRBD1 (6 bases). The CDR3 has 16 residues. Between the trimmed V and J ends, which lost 0 bases and 7 bases, there was a span of 17 bases. Germline CDR1 reads LGHNA; CDR2 reads YNFKEQ. Here the CDR3 DNA reads TGTGCCAGCAGCCAAGAAGGGGGAATAGCCCTCCATACGCAGTATTTT. It translates to CASSQEGGIALHTQYF.

The CDR3 reads CATSRDLGAYNEQFF. CDR3 nucleotides: TGTGCCACCAGCAGAGATCTAGGGGCCTACAATGAGCAGTTCTTC. The chain links TRBV15 to TRBJ2-1; weak D call: TRBD1 (5 bases). The germline V gene encodes CDR1 LNHNV and CDR2 YYDKDF (reference sequence). The CDR3 sequence is 15 residues long. Trimming removed 0 bases from V and 2 bases from J, with 8 bases in between.

CDR3 in amino acids: CASSSPRAGIGYGYTF. For the CDR3, the DNA is TGTGCCAGCAGCTCGCCCCGGGCAGGGATAGGGTATGGCTACACCTTC. The chain uses TRBV7-8 and TRBJ1-2, with D maybe TRBD1 (5 bases). The germline V gene has CDR1 SGHVS and CDR2 FQNEAQ. The germline V and J ends were trimmed by 4 bases and 5 bases, with 20 bases remaining between them. The CDR3 consists of 16 residues.

This clone appeared a single time. V usage is TRBV6-6 and J usage is TRBJ1-1; TRBD1 might be the D (6 bases). CDR3 length: 16 residues. The V gene lost 2 bases and the J gene lost 4 bases, with 17 bases spanning the gap. The germline gives CDR1 MNHNY, CDR2 SVGAGI (reference sequence). CDR3 DNA sequence: TGTGCCAGCAGTTACGGGGGGCCGGGGGGTCCCACTGAAGCTTTCTTT. It is translated as CASSYGGPGGPTEAFF.